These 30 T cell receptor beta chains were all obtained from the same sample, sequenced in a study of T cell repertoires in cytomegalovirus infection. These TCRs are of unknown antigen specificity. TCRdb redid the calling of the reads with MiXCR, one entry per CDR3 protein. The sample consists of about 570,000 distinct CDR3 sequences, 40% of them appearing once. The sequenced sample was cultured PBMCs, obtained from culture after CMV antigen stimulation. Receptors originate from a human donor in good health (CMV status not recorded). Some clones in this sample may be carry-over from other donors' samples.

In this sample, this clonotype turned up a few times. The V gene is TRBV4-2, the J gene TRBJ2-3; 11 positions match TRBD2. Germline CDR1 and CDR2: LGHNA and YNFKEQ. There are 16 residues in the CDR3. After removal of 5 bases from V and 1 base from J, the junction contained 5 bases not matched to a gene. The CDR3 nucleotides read TGTGCCAGCAGCGACTTAGCGGGGGGGGGCACAGATACGCAGTATTTT. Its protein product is CASSDLAGGGTDTQYF.

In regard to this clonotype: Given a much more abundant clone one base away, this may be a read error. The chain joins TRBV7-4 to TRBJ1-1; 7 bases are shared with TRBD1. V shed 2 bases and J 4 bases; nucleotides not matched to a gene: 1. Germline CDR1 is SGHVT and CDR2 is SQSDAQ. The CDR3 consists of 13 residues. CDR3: CASSLKGATEAFF. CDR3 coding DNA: TGTGCCAGCAGCTTAAAGGGGGCCACTGAAGCTTTCTTT.

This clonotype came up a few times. The CDR3 DNA reads as TGTGCCAGCAGTTACTATCGGAGCGGGAACACTGAAGCTTTCTTT. Translating gives CASSYYRSGNTEAFF. The chain combines TRBV6-5 with TRBJ1-1, with D uncertain. This CDR3 contains 15 residues. CDR1 is MNHEY and CDR2 is SVGAGI in the germline V gene. With 1 base removed from V and 1 base from J, the gap between germline ends came to 10 bases.

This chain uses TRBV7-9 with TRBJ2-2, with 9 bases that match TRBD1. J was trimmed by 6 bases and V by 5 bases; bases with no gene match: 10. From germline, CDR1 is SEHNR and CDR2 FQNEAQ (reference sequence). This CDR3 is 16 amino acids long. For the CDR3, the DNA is TGTGCCAGCAGCCCACAGGGGGCTCCGTATCCCGGGGAGCTGTTTTTT. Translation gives CASSPQGAPYPGELFF. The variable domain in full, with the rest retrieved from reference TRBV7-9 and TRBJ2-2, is DTGVSQNPRHKITKRGQNVTFRCDPISEHNRLYWYRQTLGQGPEFLTYFQNEAQLEKSRLLSDRFSAERPKGSFSTLEIQRTEQGDSAMYLCASSPQGAPYPGELFFGEGSRLTVL.

The CDR3 reads CASSVGLAGETEQFF. DNA of the CDR3: TGTGCCAGCAGCGTAGGCCTAGCGGGAGAGACTGAGCAGTTCTTC. The chain employs TRBV9 and TRBJ2-1, with 10 bases fitting TRBD2. The CDR3 is 15 residues long. V trimming: 0 bases; J trimming: 9 bases; junction bases outside the gene matches: 6. Germline V CDR1 and CDR2: SGDLS, YYNGEE.

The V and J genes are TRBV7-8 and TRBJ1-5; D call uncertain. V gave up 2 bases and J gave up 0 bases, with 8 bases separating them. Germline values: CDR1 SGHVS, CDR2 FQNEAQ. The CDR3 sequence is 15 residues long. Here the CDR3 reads CASSLFRISNQPQHF. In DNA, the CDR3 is TGTGCCAGCAGCTTATTTAGAATTAGCAATCAGCCCCAGCATTTT.

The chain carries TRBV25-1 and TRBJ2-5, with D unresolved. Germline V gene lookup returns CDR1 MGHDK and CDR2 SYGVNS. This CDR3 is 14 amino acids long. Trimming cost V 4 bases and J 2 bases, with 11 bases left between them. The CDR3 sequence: CASSVIGAQETQYF. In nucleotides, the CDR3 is TGTGCCAGCAGTGTGATTGGAGCACAAGAGACCCAGTACTTC.

The DNA for the CDR3 is TGTGCCAGCAAACAGACTAGCGCGCAAGAGACCCAGTACTTC. As protein: CASKQTSAQETQYF. This chain joins TRBV2 and TRBJ2-5, with 8 bases that match TRBD2. J was trimmed by 2 bases and V by 7 bases; bases with no gene match: 6. Germline V lookup: CDR1 SNHLY, CDR2 FYNNEI. The CDR3 contains 14 residues.

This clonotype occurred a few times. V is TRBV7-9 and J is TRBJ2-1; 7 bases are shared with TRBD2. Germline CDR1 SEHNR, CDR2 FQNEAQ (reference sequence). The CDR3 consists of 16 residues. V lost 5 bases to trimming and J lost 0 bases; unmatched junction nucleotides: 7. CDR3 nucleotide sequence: TGTGCCAGCAGCCGTGGGGGGGGACCCTCCTACAATGAGCAGTTCTTC. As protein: CASSRGGGPSYNEQFF.

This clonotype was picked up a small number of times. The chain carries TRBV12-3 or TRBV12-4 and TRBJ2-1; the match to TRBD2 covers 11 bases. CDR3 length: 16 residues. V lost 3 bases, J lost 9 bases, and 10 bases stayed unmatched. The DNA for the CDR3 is TGTGCCAGCAGTTTGCTTAGCGGGGGGGCTCGGGGTGAGCAGTTCTTC. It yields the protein CASSLLSGGARGEQFF.

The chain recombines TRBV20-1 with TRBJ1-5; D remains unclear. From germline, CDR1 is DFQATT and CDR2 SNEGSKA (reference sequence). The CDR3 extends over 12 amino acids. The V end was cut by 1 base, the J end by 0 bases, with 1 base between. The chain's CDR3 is CSARVSNQPQHF. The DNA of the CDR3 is TGCAGTGCTAGAGTTAGCAATCAGCCCCAGCATTTT.

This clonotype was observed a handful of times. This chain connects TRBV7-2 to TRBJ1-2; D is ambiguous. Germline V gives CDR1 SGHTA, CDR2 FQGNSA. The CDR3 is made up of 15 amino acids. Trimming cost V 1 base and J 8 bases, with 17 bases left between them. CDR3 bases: TGTGCCAGCAGCTTAGGTCCGCCGGGGTTCTCAGGCTACACCTTC. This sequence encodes CASSLGPPGFSGYTF.

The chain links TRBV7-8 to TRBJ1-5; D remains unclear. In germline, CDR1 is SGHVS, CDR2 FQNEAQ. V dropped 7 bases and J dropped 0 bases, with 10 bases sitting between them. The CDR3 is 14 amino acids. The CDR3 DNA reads TGTGCCAGCACCTCCGGTGGTAGCAATCAGCCCCAGCATTTT. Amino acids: CASTSGGSNQPQHF.

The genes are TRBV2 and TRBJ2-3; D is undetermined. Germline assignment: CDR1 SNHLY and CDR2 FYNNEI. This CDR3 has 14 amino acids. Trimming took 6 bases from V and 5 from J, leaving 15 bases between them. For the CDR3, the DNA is TGTGCCAGCAGAAACACCGGTGGGAAAGATACGCAGTATTTT. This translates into CASRNTGGKDTQYF.

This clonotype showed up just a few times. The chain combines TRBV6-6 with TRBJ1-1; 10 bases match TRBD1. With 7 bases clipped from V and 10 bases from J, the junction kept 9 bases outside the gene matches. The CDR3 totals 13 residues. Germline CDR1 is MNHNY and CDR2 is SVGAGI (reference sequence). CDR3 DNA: TGTGCCAGCAAACACCGGGACAGGGGTTTAGCTTTCTTT. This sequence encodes CASKHRDRGLAFF.

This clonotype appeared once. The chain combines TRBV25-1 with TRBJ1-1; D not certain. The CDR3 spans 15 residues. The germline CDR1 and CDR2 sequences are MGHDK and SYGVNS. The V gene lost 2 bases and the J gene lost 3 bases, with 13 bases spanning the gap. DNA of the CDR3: TGTGCCAGCAGTGAACCTACTCAAGGTGACACTGAAGCTTTCTTT. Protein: CASSEPTQGDTEAFF.

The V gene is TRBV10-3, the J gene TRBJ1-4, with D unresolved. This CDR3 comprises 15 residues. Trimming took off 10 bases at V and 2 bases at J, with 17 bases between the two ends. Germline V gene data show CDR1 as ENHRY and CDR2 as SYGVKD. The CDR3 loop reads CATGLNSRTNEKLFF. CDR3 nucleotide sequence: TGTGCCACCGGTCTCAACAGTAGGACTAATGAAAAACTGTTTTTT.

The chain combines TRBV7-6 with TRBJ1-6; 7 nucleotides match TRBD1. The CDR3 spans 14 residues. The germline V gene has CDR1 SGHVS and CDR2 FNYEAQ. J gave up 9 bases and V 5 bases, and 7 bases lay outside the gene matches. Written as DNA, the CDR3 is TGTGCCAGCAGCGAAATGCAGGGGGGTTCACCCCTCCACTTT. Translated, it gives CASSEMQGGSPLHF.

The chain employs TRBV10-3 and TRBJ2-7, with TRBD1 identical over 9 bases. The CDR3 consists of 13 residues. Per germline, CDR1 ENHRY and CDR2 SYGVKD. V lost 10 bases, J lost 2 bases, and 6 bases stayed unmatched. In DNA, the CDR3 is TGTGCCACTGGTCGGACAGGGGCCTACGAGCAGTACTTC. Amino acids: CATGRTGAYEQYF.

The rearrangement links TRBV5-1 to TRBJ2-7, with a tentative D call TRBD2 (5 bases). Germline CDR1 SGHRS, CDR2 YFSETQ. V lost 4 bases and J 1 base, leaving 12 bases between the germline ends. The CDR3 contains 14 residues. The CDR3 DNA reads TGCGCCAGCAGCGCCGGGGTCCCGTCCTACGAGCAGTACTTC. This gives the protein CASSAGVPSYEQYF. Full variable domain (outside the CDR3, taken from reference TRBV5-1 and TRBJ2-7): KAGVTQTPRYLIKTRGQQVTLSCSPISGHRSVSWYQQTPGQGLQFLFEYFSETQRNKGNFPGRFSGRQFSNSRSEMNVSTLELGDSALYLCASSAGVPSYEQYFGPGTRLTVT.

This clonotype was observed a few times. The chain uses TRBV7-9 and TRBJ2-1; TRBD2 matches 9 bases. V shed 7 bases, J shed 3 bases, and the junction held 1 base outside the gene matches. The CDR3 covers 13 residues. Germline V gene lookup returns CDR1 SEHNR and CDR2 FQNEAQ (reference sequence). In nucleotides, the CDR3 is TGTGCCAGCATGACTAGCGGCTACAATGAGCAGTTCTTC. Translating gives CASMTSGYNEQFF.

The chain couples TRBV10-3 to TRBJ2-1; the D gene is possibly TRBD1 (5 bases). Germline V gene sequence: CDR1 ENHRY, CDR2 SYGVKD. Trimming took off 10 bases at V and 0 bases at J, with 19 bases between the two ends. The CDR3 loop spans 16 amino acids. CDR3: CATGRVRESSYNEQFF. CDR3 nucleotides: TGTGCCACGGGTCGGGTCAGGGAAAGCTCCTACAATGAGCAGTTCTTC.

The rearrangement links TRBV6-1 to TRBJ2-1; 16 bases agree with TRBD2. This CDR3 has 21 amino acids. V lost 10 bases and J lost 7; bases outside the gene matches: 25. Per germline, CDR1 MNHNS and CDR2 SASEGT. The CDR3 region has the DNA TGTGCCACACACCTCCGGCGGGACGGGACTAGCGGGAGGGCCGGGTGGAATGAGCAGTTCTTC. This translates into CATHLRRDGTSGRAGWNEQFF.

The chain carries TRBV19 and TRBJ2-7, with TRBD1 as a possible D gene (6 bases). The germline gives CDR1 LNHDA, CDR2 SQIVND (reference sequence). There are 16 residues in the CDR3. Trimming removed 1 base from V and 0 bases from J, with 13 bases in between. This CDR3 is CASSIATGTSSYEQYF. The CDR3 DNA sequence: TGTGCCAGTAGTATAGCCACAGGGACCAGCTCCTACGAGCAGTACTTC.

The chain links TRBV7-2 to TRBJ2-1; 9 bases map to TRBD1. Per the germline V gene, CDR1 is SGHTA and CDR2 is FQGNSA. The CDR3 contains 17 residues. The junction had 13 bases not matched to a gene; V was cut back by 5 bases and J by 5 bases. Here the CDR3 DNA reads TGTGCCAGCAGCCGAATAGCCTGGACAGGGGCGAACAATGAGCAGTTCTTC. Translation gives CASSRIAWTGANNEQFF.

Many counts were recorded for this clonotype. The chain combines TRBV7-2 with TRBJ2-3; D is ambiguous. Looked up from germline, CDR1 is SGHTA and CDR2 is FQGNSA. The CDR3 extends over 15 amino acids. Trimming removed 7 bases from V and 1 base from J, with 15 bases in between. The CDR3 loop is CASTTLGSRTDTQYF. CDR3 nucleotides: TGTGCCAGCACCACTCTAGGGTCCCGCACAGATACGCAGTATTTT.

DNA of the CDR3: TGTGCCAGCAGTGAAACTAGCGGCGGCTGGGAGACCCAGTACTTC. Its translation: CASSETSGGWETQYF. V is TRBV6-2 or TRBV6-3 and J is TRBJ2-5; TRBD2 aligns across 8 bases. This CDR3 spans 15 amino acids. Germline CDR1 reads MNHEY; CDR2 reads SVGEGT. The V gene end was trimmed by 5 bases and the J gene end by 5 bases; junction bases not matched to a gene: 10.

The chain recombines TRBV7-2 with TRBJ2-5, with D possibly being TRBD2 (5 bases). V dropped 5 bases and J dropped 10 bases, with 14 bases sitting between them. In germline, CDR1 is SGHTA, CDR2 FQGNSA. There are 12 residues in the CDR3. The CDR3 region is CASSDGGWVQYF. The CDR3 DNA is TGTGCCAGCAGCGACGGAGGCTGGGTCCAGTACTTC.

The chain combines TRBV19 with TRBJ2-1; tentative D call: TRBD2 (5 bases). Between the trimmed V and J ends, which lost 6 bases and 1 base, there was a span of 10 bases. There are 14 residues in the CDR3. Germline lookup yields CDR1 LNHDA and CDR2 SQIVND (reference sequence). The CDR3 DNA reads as TGTGCCAGTAGGCCGTCGGGATCCTACAATGAGCAGTTCTTC. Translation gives CASRPSGSYNEQFF.

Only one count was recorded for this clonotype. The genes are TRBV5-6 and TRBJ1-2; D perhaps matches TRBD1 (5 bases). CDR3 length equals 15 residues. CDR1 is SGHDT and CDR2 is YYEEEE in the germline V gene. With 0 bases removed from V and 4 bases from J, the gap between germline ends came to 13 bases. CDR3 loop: CASSLGQPTSYGYTF. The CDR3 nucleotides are TGTGCCAGCAGCTTGGGACAGCCAACATCCTATGGCTACACCTTC.